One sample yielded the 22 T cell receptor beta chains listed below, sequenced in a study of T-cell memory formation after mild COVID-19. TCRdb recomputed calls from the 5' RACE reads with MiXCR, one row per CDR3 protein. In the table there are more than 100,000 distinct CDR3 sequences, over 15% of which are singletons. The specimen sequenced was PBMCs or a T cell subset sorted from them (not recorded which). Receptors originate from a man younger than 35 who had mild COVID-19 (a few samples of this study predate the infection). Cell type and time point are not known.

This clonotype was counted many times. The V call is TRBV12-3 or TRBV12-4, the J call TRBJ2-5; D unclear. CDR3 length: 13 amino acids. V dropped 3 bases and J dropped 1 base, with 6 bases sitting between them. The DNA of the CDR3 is TGTGCCAGCAGTTTTCGTGGCCAAGAGACCCAGTACTTC. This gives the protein CASSFRGQETQYF.

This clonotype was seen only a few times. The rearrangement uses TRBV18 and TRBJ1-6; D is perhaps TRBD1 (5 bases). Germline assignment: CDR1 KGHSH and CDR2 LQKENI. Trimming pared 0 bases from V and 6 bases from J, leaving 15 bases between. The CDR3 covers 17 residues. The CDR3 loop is CASSPPGSGDRNSPLHF. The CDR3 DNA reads TGTGCCAGCTCACCACCGGGCTCGGGGGACCGTAATTCACCCCTCCACTTT.

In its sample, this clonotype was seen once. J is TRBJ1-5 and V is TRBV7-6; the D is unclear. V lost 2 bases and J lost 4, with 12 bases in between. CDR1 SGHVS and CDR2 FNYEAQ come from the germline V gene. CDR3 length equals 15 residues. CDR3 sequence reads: CASSLQTGLNQPQHF. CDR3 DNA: TGTGCCAGCAGCTTACAGACGGGGTTAAATCAGCCCCAGCATTTT.

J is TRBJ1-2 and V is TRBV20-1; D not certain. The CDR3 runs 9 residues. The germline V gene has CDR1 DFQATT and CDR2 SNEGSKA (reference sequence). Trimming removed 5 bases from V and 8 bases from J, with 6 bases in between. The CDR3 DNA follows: TGCAGTGCTCAACACGGCTACACCTTC. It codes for CSAQHGYTF.

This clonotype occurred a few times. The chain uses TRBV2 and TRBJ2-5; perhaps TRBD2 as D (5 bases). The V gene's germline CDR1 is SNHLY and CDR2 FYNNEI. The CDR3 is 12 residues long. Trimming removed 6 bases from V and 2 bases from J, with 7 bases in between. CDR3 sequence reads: CASRRGQETQYF. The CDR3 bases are TGTGCCAGCAGACGGGGACAAGAGACCCAGTACTTC. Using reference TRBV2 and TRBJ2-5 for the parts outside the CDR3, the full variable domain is EPEVTQTPSHQVTQMGQEVILRCVPISNHLYFYWYRQILGQKVEFLVSFYNNEISEKSEIFDDQFSVERPDGSNFTLKIRSTKLEDSAMYFCASRRGQETQYFGPGTRLLVL.

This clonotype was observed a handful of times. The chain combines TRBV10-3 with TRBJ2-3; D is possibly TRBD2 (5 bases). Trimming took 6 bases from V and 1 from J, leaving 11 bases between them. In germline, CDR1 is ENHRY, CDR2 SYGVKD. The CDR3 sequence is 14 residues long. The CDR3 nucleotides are TGTGCCATCAGCTCGACTAACCGCACAGATACGCAGTATTTT. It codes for CAISSTNRTDTQYF.

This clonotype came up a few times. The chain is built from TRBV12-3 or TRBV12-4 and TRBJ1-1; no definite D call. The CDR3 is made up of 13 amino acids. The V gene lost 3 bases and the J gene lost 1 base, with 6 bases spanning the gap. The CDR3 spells CASSFHQNTEAFF. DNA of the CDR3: TGTGCCAGCAGTTTTCACCAGAACACTGAAGCTTTCTTT.

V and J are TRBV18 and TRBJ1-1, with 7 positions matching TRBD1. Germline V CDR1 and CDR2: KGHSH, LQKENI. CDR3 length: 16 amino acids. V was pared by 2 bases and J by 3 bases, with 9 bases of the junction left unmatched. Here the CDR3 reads CASSPSGQTPDTEAFF. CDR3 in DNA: TGTGCCAGCTCACCATCGGGACAGACGCCCGACACTGAAGCTTTCTTT.

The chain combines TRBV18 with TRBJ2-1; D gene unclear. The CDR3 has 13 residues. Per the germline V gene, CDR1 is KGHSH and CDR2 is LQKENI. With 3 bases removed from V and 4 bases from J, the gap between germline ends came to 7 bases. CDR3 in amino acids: CASSPRDYNEQFF. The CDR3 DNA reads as TGTGCCAGCTCACCTAGAGATTACAATGAGCAGTTCTTC.

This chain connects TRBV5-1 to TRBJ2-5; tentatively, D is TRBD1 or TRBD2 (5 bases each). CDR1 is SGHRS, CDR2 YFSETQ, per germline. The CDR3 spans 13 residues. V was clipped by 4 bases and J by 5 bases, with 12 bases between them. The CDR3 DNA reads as TGCGCCAGCAGCACCGGGGCCCTTGAGACCCAGTACTTC. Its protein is CASSTGALETQYF. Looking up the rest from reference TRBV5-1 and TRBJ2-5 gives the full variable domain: KAGVTQTPRYLIKTRGQQVTLSCSPISGHRSVSWYQQTPGQGLQFLFEYFSETQRNKGNFPGRFSGRQFSNSRSEMNVSTLELGDSALYLCASSTGALETQYFGPGTRLLVL.

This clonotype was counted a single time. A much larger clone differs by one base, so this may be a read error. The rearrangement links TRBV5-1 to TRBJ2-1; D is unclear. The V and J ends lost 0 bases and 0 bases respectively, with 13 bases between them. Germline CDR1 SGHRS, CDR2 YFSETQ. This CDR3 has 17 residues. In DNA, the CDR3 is TGCGCCAGCAGCTTGGGTACCCCGACGAGCTCCTACAATGAGCAGTTCTTC. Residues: CASSLGTPTSSYNEQFF.

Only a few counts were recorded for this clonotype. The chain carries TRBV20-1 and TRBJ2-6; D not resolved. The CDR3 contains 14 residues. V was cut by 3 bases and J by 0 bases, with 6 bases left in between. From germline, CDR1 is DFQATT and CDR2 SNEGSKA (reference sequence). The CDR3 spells CSASVASGANVLTF. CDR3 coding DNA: TGCAGTGCTAGCGTGGCCTCTGGGGCCAACGTCCTGACTTTC.

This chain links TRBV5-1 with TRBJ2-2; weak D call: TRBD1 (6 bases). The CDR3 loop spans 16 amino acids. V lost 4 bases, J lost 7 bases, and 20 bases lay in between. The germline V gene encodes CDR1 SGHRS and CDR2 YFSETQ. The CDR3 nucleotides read TGCGCCAGCAGCACAGCCGACAGGAGTTCTCTCGGGGAGCTGTTTTTT. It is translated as CASSTADRSSLGELFF. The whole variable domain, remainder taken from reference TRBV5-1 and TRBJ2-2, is KAGVTQTPRYLIKTRGQQVTLSCSPISGHRSVSWYQQTPGQGLQFLFEYFSETQRNKGNFPGRFSGRQFSNSRSEMNVSTLELGDSALYLCASSTADRSSLGELFFGEGSRLTVL.

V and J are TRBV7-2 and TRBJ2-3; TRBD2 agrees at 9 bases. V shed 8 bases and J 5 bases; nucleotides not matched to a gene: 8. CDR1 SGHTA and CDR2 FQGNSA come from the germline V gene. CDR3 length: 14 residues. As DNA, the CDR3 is TGTGCCAGCCGACCTGCGGGGGGGAGAGATACGCAGTATTTT. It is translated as CASRPAGGRDTQYF.

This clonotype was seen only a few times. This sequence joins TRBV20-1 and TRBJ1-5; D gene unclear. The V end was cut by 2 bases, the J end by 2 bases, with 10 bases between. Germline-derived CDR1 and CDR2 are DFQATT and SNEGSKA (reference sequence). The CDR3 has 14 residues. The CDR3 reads CSARLESGNQPQHF. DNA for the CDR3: TGCAGTGCTAGACTGGAGAGTGGCAATCAGCCCCAGCATTTT.

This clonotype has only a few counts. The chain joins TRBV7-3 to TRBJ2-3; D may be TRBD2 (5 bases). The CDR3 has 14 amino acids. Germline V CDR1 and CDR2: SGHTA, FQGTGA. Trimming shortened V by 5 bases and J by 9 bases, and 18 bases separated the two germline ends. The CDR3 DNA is TGTGCCAGCAGCCCTGGGGAATGGGGAGACACGCAGTATTTT. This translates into CASSPGEWGDTQYF.

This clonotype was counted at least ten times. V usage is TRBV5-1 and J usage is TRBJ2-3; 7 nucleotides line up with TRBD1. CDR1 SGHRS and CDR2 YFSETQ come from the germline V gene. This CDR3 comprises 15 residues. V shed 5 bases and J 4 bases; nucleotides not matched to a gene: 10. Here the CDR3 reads CASRRRTGDADTQYF. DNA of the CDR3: TGCGCCAGCAGGCGCCGAACAGGGGATGCAGATACGCAGTATTTT.

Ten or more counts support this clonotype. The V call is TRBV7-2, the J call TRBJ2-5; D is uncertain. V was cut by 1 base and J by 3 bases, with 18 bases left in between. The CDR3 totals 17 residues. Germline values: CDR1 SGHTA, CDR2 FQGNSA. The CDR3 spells CASSLGARWFRKETQYF. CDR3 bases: TGTGCCAGCAGCTTAGGGGCCCGGTGGTTCCGCAAAGAGACCCAGTACTTC.

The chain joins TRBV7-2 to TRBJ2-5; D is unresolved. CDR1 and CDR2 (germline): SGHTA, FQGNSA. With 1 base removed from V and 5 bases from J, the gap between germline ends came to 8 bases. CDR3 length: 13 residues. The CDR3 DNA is TGTGCCAGCAGCTTAGAGTCCTGGGAGACCCAGTACTTC. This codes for CASSLESWETQYF.

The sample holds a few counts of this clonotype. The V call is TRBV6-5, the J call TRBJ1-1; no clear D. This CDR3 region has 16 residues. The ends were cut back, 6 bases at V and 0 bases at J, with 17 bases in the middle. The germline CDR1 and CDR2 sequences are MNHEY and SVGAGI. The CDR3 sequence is CASSRRGPIMNTEAFF. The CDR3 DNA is TGTGCCAGCAGCCGCCGTGGGCCGATTATGAACACTGAAGCTTTCTTT.

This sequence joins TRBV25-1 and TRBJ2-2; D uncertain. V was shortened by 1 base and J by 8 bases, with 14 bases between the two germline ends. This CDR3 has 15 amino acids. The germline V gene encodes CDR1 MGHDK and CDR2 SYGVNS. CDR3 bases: TGTGCCAGCAGTGAATTGTCGGGTTCAAGGGGGGAGCTGTTTTTT. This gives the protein CASSELSGSRGELFF.

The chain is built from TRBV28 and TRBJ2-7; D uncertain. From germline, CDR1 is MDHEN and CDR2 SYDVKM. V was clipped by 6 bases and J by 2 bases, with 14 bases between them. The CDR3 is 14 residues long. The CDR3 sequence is CASRPPDSPYEQYV. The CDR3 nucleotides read TGTGCCAGCAGACCCCCCGATAGTCCCTACGAGCAGTACGTC.